This TCR beta chain was captured in a study of blood T cell repertoires in COVID-19. Study at large: Some COVID-19 samples were acute and others convalescent; all came from the United States, Italy and Spain. From T cells, B-cell-depleted T cells, or PBMCs came the material, which was cDNA or gDNA.

Methods used by the authors: Quantification of nucleated cells was approximated via reference gene primer amplification. Using immunoSEQ multiplex PCR, the repertoire was profiled, and TCRdb retains in-frame clones only, with some absent. V, J and clone size are taken as reported in that table, and D and trimming were inferred from the DNA itself. Among approximately 70,000 clones listed, 88% were seen once. Germline V gene lookup returns CDR1 SGHRS and CDR2 YFSETQ. V gave up 6 bases and J gave up 12 bases; unmatched junction bases: 15. CDR3 length: 16 amino acids. This chain joins TRBV5-1 and TRBJ2-1, with 13 bases aligning to TRBD2. The TCR comes from a human donor in a cohort sampled during active COVID-19. Input material: peripheral blood. CDR3 protein: CASNTLPGLAGVGQFF. The CDR3 DNA follows: TGCGCCAGCAACACACTGCCAGGACTAGCGGGAGTCGGGCAGTTCTTC.